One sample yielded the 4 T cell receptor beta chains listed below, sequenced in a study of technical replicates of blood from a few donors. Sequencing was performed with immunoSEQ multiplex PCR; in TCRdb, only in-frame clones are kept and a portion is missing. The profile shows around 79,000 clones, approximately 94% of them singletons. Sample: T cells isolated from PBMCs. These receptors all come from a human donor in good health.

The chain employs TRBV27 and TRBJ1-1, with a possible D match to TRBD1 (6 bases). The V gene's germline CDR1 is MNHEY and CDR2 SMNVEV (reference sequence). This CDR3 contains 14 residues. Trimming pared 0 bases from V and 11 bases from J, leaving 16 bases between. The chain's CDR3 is CASSLSAPGVDAFF. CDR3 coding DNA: TGTGCCAGCAGTTTATCTGCACCAGGGGTCGACGCTTTCTTT.

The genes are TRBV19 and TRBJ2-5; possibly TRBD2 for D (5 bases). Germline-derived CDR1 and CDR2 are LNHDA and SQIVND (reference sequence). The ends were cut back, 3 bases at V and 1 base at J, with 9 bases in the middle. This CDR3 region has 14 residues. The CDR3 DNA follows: TGTGCCAGTAGTATCGGGAATACCCAAGAGACCCAGTACTTC. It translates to CASSIGNTQETQYF.

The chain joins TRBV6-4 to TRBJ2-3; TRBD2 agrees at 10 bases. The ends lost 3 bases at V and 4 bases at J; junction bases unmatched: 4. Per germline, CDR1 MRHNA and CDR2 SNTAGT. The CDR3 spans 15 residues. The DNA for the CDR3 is TGTGCCAGCAGTGAGGGTAGCGGGGGGTCAGATACGCAGTATTTT. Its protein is CASSEGSGGSDTQYF.

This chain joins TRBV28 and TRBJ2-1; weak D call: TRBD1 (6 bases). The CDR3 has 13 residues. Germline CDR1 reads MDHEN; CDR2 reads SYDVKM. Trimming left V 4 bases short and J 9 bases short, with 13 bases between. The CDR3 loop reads CASSSGVRGEQFF. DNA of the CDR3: TGTGCCAGCAGTTCAGGGGTTCGAGGTGAGCAGTTCTTC.